Each of the 26 T cell receptor beta chains below was sequenced from the same sample in a study of T cell repertoires in cytomegalovirus infection. One entry per CDR3 protein, called by TCRdb with MiXCR from the reads. The sample records roughly 180,000 distinct CDR3 sequences, about a sixth being singletons. The source material was CD8+ T cells from PBMCs. Every receptor here comes from a human donor in good health (CMV status not recorded). Some clones in this sample may be carry-over from other donors' samples.

This clonotype was detected only a few times. The V call is TRBV7-9, the J call TRBJ2-7; 7 bases map to TRBD1. The germline CDR1 and CDR2 sequences are SEHNR and FQNEAQ (reference sequence). This CDR3 is 14 amino acids long. Trimming cost V 5 bases and J 3 bases; bases outside gene matches: 7. Here the CDR3 reads CASSNRDSFYEQYF. CDR3 in DNA: TGTGCCAGCAGCAACCGGGACAGTTTCTACGAGCAGTACTTC.

This clonotype was counted a few times. J is TRBJ1-1 and V is TRBV28, with D perhaps TRBD1 (5 bases). Germline CDR1 MDHEN, CDR2 SYDVKM. V dropped 5 bases and J dropped 3 bases, with 10 bases sitting between them. The CDR3 contains 13 residues. CDR3 in amino acids: CASSPQEYTEAFF. The DNA of the CDR3 is TGTGCCAGCAGTCCACAGGAGTACACTGAAGCTTTCTTT.

The V call is TRBV4-1, the J call TRBJ2-2; D might be TRBD2 (7 bases). The V gene's germline CDR1 is MGHRA and CDR2 YSYEKL. The V end lost 0 bases, the J end lost 0 bases, and 17 bases lay between the germline ends. The CDR3 contains 19 residues. The CDR3 nucleotides are TGCGCCAGCAGCCAAGAAGTACAGGGACTACCCCCGAACACCGGGGAGCTGTTTTTT. It translates to CASSQEVQGLPPNTGELFF.

V usage is TRBV28 and J usage is TRBJ2-7; D possibly corresponds to TRBD2 (6 bases). The CDR3 is 18 residues long. V was shortened by 5 bases and J by 3 bases, with 26 bases between the two germline ends. Germline V gene lookup returns CDR1 MDHEN and CDR2 SYDVKM. CDR3 loop: CASSLNTRGAGRYYEQYF. Here the CDR3 DNA reads TGTGCCAGCAGTCTAAATACGCGAGGGGCGGGGCGGTACTACGAGCAGTACTTC.

This clonotype was counted only a few times. The chain's CDR3 is CASSSETGAPYEQYF. The CDR3 DNA follows: TGTGCCAGCAGCTCAGAGACAGGGGCACCCTACGAGCAGTACTTC. V and J are TRBV7-9 and TRBJ2-7, with 8 bases that match TRBD1. Trimming took 4 bases from V and 2 from J; bases not matched to a gene: 7. The CDR3 covers 15 residues. Germline-derived CDR1 and CDR2 are SEHNR and FQNEAQ (reference sequence).

This clonotype has more than one count but fewer than ten. The J gene is TRBJ1-1, the V gene TRBV2; no clear D. V shed 5 bases and J shed 5 bases, with 12 bases lying between them. The CDR3 totals 13 residues. Per the germline V gene, CDR1 is SNHLY and CDR2 is FYNNEI. CDR3 nucleotides: TGTGCCAGCAGTATTCGGAGTTTTACTGAAGCTTTCTTT. Translation gives CASSIRSFTEAFF.

There are a few counts of this clonotype. V is TRBV12-3 or TRBV12-4 and J is TRBJ2-4; TRBD2 matches at 7 bases. CDR3 length: 20 amino acids. V dropped 2 bases and J dropped 1; count of bases not matched to a gene: 17. CDR3 nucleotide sequence: TGTGCCAGCAGTTTAATCTATGGCGGGGGTAGATTGTCGGCCAAAAACATTCAGTACTTC. Amino acids: CASSLIYGGGRLSAKNIQYF.

At least ten counts were recorded for this clonotype. The gene calls are TRBV28 and TRBJ2-1; possible D gene TRBD1, 5 bases. Looked up from germline, CDR1 is MDHEN and CDR2 is SYDVKM. The V end was cut by 9 bases, the J end by 3 bases, with 12 bases between. This CDR3 region has 13 residues. The CDR3 here is CASRQIDYNEQFF. The CDR3 nucleotides read TGTGCCAGTAGACAGATTGACTACAATGAGCAGTTCTTC.

The gene calls are TRBV7-6 and TRBJ1-2; D is undetermined. The CDR3 has 13 amino acids. The V end was cut by 1 base, the J end by 3 bases, with 6 bases between. CDR1 is SGHVS and CDR2 is FNYEAQ in the germline V gene. The CDR3 is CASSLGRDYGYTF. In DNA, the CDR3 is TGTGCCAGCAGCTTAGGGCGGGACTATGGCTACACCTTC.

The V and J genes are TRBV9 and TRBJ1-6; D possibly corresponds to TRBD1 (5 bases). The CDR3 has 11 residues. The V gene lost 3 bases and the J gene lost 14 bases, with 9 bases spanning the gap. Germline values: CDR1 SGDLS, CDR2 YYNGEE. The CDR3 here is CASSATGALHF. As DNA, the CDR3 is TGTGCCAGCAGCGCTACAGGCGCCCTCCACTTT. Supplemented by reference TRBV9 and TRBJ1-6, the full variable domain reads DSGVTQTPKHLITATGQRVTLRCSPRSGDLSVYWYQQSLDQGLQFLIQYYNGEERAKGNILERFSAQQFPDLHSELNLSSLELGDSALYFCASSATGALHFGNGTRLTVT.

There are a few counts of this clonotype. V usage is TRBV12-3 or TRBV12-4 and J usage is TRBJ1-1; D is undetermined. This CDR3 is built from 14 residues. V lost 1 base to trimming and J lost 7 bases, with 13 bases between them. The CDR3 sequence: CASSLDRQLGEAFF. In DNA, the CDR3 is TGTGCCAGCAGTTTAGATAGGCAGTTAGGTGAAGCTTTCTTT.

The chain carries TRBV7-2 and TRBJ2-3, with 11 bases fitting TRBD2. This CDR3 comprises 15 residues. V lost 1 base to trimming and J lost 4 bases; unmatched junction nucleotides: 1. Germline V gene data show CDR1 as SGHTA and CDR2 as FQGNSA. The CDR3 sequence is CASSLVAGGADTQYF. CDR3 nucleotide sequence: TGTGCCAGCAGCTTAGTAGCGGGGGGGGCAGATACGCAGTATTTT.

The chain employs TRBV10-3 and TRBJ1-2, with a weak D call TRBD1 (5 bases). CDR1 ENHRY and CDR2 SYGVKD come from the germline V gene. The CDR3 has 16 amino acids. Trimming stripped 9 bases from V and 4 bases from J, with 24 bases between. CDR3 nucleotides: TGTGCCATTAGTTTACAAAGGGACGCACTCTTCTATGGCTACACCTTC. It is translated as CAISLQRDALFYGYTF.

This clonotype has only a few counts. The chain combines TRBV6-2 or TRBV6-3 with TRBJ2-7, with a possible D match to TRBD1 (7 bases). This CDR3 comprises 15 residues. The V end lost 2 bases, the J end lost 0 bases, and 11 bases lay between the germline ends. CDR1 is MNHEY and CDR2 is SVGEGT in the germline V gene. CDR3 in amino acids: CASSYRQGGSYEQYF. Here the CDR3 DNA reads TGTGCCAGCAGTTACCGGCAGGGGGGCTCCTACGAGCAGTACTTC.

This clonotype came up a few times. The chain links TRBV7-2 to TRBJ2-7; D call uncertain. V shed 1 base and J shed 0 bases, with 10 bases lying between them. This CDR3 spans 15 amino acids. CDR1 is SGHTA and CDR2 is FQGNSA in the germline V gene. DNA of the CDR3: TGTGCCAGCAGCTTAGACCTAGGAAGCTCCTACGAGCAGTACTTC. Its protein product is CASSLDLGSSYEQYF.

The chain carries TRBV29-1 and TRBJ2-1, with 9 bases that match TRBD1. V lost 0 bases to trimming and J lost 7 bases; unmatched junction nucleotides: 10. This CDR3 has 16 residues. Germline-derived CDR1 and CDR2 are SQVTM and ANQGSEA. The CDR3 sequence is CSVEDLGGGTGNEQFF. CDR3 bases: TGCAGCGTTGAAGATTTAGGGGGGGGGACAGGGAATGAGCAGTTCTTC.

This sequence joins TRBV7-8 and TRBJ2-1; 14 bases fit TRBD2. This CDR3 region has 16 residues. V trimming: 5 bases; J trimming: 6 bases; junction bases outside the gene matches: 6. Germline V CDR1 and CDR2: SGHVS, FQNEAQ. The CDR3 reads CASSQTSGGALNEQFF. In nucleotides, the CDR3 is TGTGCCAGCAGCCAGACTAGCGGGGGGGCCCTCAATGAGCAGTTCTTC.

This chain uses TRBV7-2 with TRBJ1-2, with a possible D match to TRBD1 (5 bases). V dropped 1 base and J dropped 7 bases, with 13 bases sitting between them. The CDR3 loop spans 14 amino acids. The V gene's germline CDR1 is SGHTA and CDR2 FQGNSA. CDR3 in DNA: TGTGCCAGCAGCTTAGGGGCAGGGAGGTTTGGCTACACCTTC. Translating it yields CASSLGAGRFGYTF.

This clonotype was found a few times. V usage is TRBV10-2 and J usage is TRBJ2-5; D ambiguous. The CDR3 contains 11 residues. Germline loops: CDR1 WSHSY, CDR2 SAAADI. V was trimmed by 3 bases and J by 5 bases, leaving 4 bases between them. CDR3 DNA sequence: TGCGCCAGCAGTGACCGGGAGACCCAGTACTTC. The encoded protein is CASSDRETQYF.

This clonotype has only a few counts. The rearrangement uses TRBV4-1 and TRBJ2-7; weak D call: TRBD1 (5 bases). Germline values: CDR1 MGHRA, CDR2 YSYEKL. The CDR3 length is 16 residues. Trimming removed 2 bases from V and 6 bases from J, with 20 bases in between. The CDR3 DNA sequence: TGCGCCAGCAGCCAACTCGTGACCCAGGGTTGGCGCGAGCAGTACTTC. This sequence encodes CASSQLVTQGWREQYF.

The chain recombines TRBV7-9 with TRBJ2-7; no reliable D call. The CDR3 loop spans 15 amino acids. Trimming removed 4 bases at V and 0 bases at J, with 13 bases between. The germline CDR1 and CDR2 sequences are SEHNR and FQNEAQ (reference sequence). The CDR3 sequence is CASSSSRTPSYEQYF. The DNA for the CDR3 is TGTGCCAGCAGCTCCAGCCGAACCCCCTCCTACGAGCAGTACTTC.

The table lists this clonotype with many counts. This rearrangement joins TRBV4-1 to TRBJ2-5; 7 bases line up with TRBD2. The germline CDR1 and CDR2 sequences are MGHRA and YSYEKL. Trimming cost V 6 bases and J 1 base; bases outside gene matches: 2. This CDR3 comprises 13 residues. This chain's CDR3 is CASSSSGQETQYF. CDR3 nucleotides: TGCGCCAGCAGTTCTAGCGGCCAAGAGACCCAGTACTTC.

The chain uses TRBV6-6 and TRBJ2-1; maybe TRBD2 (5 bases). There are 17 residues in the CDR3. The V gene's germline CDR1 is MNHNY and CDR2 SVGAGI (reference sequence). V dropped 5 bases and J dropped 4 bases, with 21 bases sitting between them. The CDR3 loop reads CASSISRRLTSYNEQFF. DNA for the CDR3: TGTGCCAGCAGTATATCAAGGAGGTTAACGTCTTACAATGAGCAGTTCTTC.

There are many counts of this clonotype. The CDR3 region is CASSVQTTSTDTQYF. CDR3 DNA: TGTGCCAGCAGCGTACAGACAACTAGCACAGATACGCAGTATTTT. The J gene is TRBJ2-3, the V gene TRBV28, with D unclear. Germline-derived CDR1 and CDR2 are MDHEN and SYDVKM. Trimming took off 6 bases at V and 0 bases at J, with 13 bases between the two ends. This CDR3 has 15 residues.

The chain uses TRBV5-1 and TRBJ2-7, with D unresolved. Trimming removed 1 base from V and 3 bases from J, with 8 bases in between. The germline gives CDR1 SGHRS, CDR2 YFSETQ. CDR3 length equals 13 residues. The CDR3 DNA is TGCGCCAGCAGCTTGCCCCCCCTCTACGAGCAGTACTTC. This gives the protein CASSLPPLYEQYF.

This clonotype has only a few counts. V gene TRBV29-1 combines with J gene TRBJ2-2, with D maybe TRBD1 (5 bases). The V gene's germline CDR1 is SQVTM and CDR2 ANQGSEA. The CDR3 is 12 amino acids. Trimming removed 2 bases at V and 6 bases at J, with 7 bases between. Here the CDR3 reads CSVEFRAGELFF. The CDR3 coding sequence is TGCAGCGTTGAATTCAGGGCCGGGGAGCTGTTTTTT.